This is a list of T cell receptor beta chains from one sample in a study of cytomegalovirus exposure and HLA in healthy donors. Sequenced by immunoSEQ multiplex PCR; TCRdb stores in-frame clones only, minus some. The table has 160,000 or so clones, around three quarters seen once; the top ten hold roughly 1.6%. The specimen sequenced was PBMCs. These receptors were obtained from a man aged 40-49 years in good health and CMV-seronegative. The CDR3 runs from the conserved cysteine through the conserved F or W. The D gene is left open where the match is weak. Rows give clone size only sometimes, using once, few, many, or a class for an expanded clone.

-,TRBV29-1,TRBJ2-2,TRBD2,TGCAGCGCCTCCGGGACTAGCGGGAGTATAACCGGGGAGCTGTTTTTT,CSASGTSGSITGELFF
-,TRBV4-1,TRBJ2-1,TRBD2,TGCGCCAGCAGCCGAGCGGGAGAAGTAAATGAGCAGTTCTTC,CASSRAGEVNEQFF
-,TRBV11-2,TRBJ2-2,-,TGTGCCAGCAGCCTCCGGTTGATGACCGGGGAGCTGTTTTTT,CASSLRLMTGELFF
-,TRBV7-9,TRBJ2-5,TRBD2,TGTGCCAGCAGCTTAGGACTAGCGGAGACCCAGTACTTC,CASSLGLAETQYF
-,TRBV6-1,TRBJ1-4,-,TGTGCCACCCAAGCCGTCTCAGGCACTAATGAAAAACTGTTTTTT,CATQAVSGTNEKLFF
-,TRBV5-1,TRBJ2-7,-,TGCGCCAGCAGCTTGGGGACAGAGACCTACGAGCAGTACTTC,CASSLGTETYEQYF
-,TRBV5-1,TRBJ2-5,TRBD1,TGCGCCAGCAGCTTGGCGCGACAGGGGGCCGAAGAGACCCAGTACTTC,CASSLARQGAEETQYF
-,TRBV7-3,TRBJ2-7,-,TGTGCCAGCAGCTTAAGGGGGGCCTACGAGCAGTACTTC,CASSLRGAYEQYF
few,TRBV5-4,TRBJ2-2,TRBD1,TGTGCCAGCAGTTCCGGGACAGGTTCCACCGGGGAGCTGTTTTTT,CASSSGTGSTGELFF
-,TRBV15,TRBJ2-7,-,TGTGCCACCAGCAGAGATCGCGGGATAGATGGGGAGCAGTACTTC,CATSRDRGIDGEQYF
-,TRBV5-1,TRBJ2-2,TRBD2,TGCGCCAGCAGCCCGATAGGTAGCGGGACCACCGGGGAGCTGTTTTTT,CASSPIGSGTTGELFF
-,TRBV27,TRBJ1-2,TRBD1,TGTGCCAGCAGTCGGGCCCCCCGGGGACAGTATTTCTATGGCTACACCTTC,CASSRAPRGQYFYGYTF
-,TRBV18,TRBJ1-5,TRBD1,TGTGCCAGCTCACTAGAACAGGGGTTGGGACAGCCCCAGCATTTT,CASSLEQGLGQPQHF
few,TRBV7-9,TRBJ1-1,-,TGTGCCAGCAGCTTAGTGGAGGGCGGTTTGAACACTGAAGCTTTCTTT,CASSLVEGGLNTEAFF
-,TRBV9,TRBJ2-7,TRBD1,TGTGCCAGCAGCGTAGACGGACAGGACGAGCAGTACTTC,CASSVDGQDEQYF
-,TRBV28,TRBJ1-4,-,TGTGCCAGCAGCGAGGGTCCAACTAATGAAAAACTGTTTTTT,CASSEGPTNEKLFF
-,TRBV5-4,TRBJ1-4,-,TGTGCCAGCAGCCGCGAAAACTCTAATGAAAAACTGTTTTTT,CASSRENSNEKLFF
few,TRBV25-1,TRBJ2-6,-,TGTGCCAGCAGTGAATCCCGCGGCCCCTCCGGGGCCAACGTCCTGACTTTC,CASSESRGPSGANVLTF
-,TRBV11-2,TRBJ2-5,-,TGTGCCAGCAGCTTCACAGGGCCGGGAGAGACCCAGTACTTC,CASSFTGPGETQYF
-,TRBV7-8,TRBJ1-6,-,TGTGCCAGCAGCTCGCAACCGGGGAATTCACCCCTCCACTTT,CASSSQPGNSPLHF
-,TRBV7-9,TRBJ1-5,TRBD1,TGTGCCAGCAGCTCCGGGACAGGGAGCAATCAGCCCCAGCATTTT,CASSSGTGSNQPQHF
once,TRBV7-3,TRBJ2-1,TRBD2,TGTGCCAGCAGCTCCAGCGGGAGAGGGGTCAATGAGCAGTTCTTC,CASSSSGRGVNEQFF
-,TRBV5-4,TRBJ1-1,TRBD1,TGTGCCAGCAGCTCTGGACAGGGGGCTCCCCTCGACACTGAAGCTTTCTTT,CASSSGQGAPLDTEAFF
few,TRBV5-1,TRBJ2-4,-,TGCGCCAGCAGCCCGTCACTAGCCAAAAACAGTCAGTACTTC,CASSPSLAKNSQYF
-,TRBV27,TRBJ2-7,-,TGTGCCAGCAGTTTACGGGGGAGTACCTACGAGCAGTACTTC,CASSLRGSTYEQYF
-,TRBV21-1,TRBJ1-1,-,TGTGCCCCGGGGTGGACTGAAGCTTTCTTT,CAPGWTEAFF
-,TRBV28,TRBJ2-3,-,TGTGCCAGCAGCCCACAGTCTTCCGCGCGATTCTACACAGATACGCAGTATTTT,CASSPQSSARFYTDTQYF
-,TRBV14,TRBJ2-2,-,TGTGCCAGCAGCCAATCTCGGAACACCGGGGAGCTGTTTTTT,CASSQSRNTGELFF
-,TRBV5-1,TRBJ2-6,-,TGCGCCAGCAGCTTGACTGCGGGGGCTCGCTCTGGGGCCAACGTCCTGACTTTC,CASSLTAGARSGANVLTF
-,TRBV7-3,TRBJ2-1,TRBD2,TGTGCCAGCAGCTTAGGGGCTAGCGGGAGGTCCTACAATGAGCAGTTCTTC,CASSLGASGRSYNEQFF
-,TRBV5-6,TRBJ1-2,-,TGTGCCAGCAGCTTCCTTTCTGCAGTATCAGGTGGCTACACCTTC,CASSFLSAVSGGYTF
-,TRBV2,TRBJ1-2,-,TGTGCAGCGGGGGGAGTCGGGGACTATGGCTACACCTTC,CAAGGVGDYGYTF
-,TRBV7-2,TRBJ2-5,-,TGTGCCAGCAGCCCCCGTCCTCAAGAGACCCAGTACTTC,CASSPRPQETQYF
-,TRBV27,TRBJ1-6,-,TGTGCCAGCAGTTTAGGGGGCGGTTCACCCCTCCACTTT,CASSLGGGSPLHF
-,TRBV27,TRBJ1-1,-,TGTGCCAGCAGTGTACAGGGTATAACTGAAGCTTTCTTT,CASSVQGITEAFF
-,TRBV6-5,TRBJ2-7,TRBD1,TGTGCCAGCAGTTTCGGGACAGGGGGCTCCTACGAGCAGTACTTC,CASSFGTGGSYEQYF
-,TRBV18,TRBJ2-7,TRBD1,TGTGCCAGCTCACCGGACAGGTTTTTTAACGAGCAGTACTTC,CASSPDRFFNEQYF
-,TRBV20-1,TRBJ2-1,-,TGCAGTGCGGATCAGGGTAATGAGCAGTTCTTC,CSADQGNEQFF
few,TRBV7-9,TRBJ1-1,TRBD1,TGTGCCAGCAGACCCAGGACAGGGGGTTCGGGCACTGAAGCTTTCTTT,CASRPRTGGSGTEAFF
-,TRBV4-1,TRBJ2-1,TRBD2,TGCGCCAGCAGCCAAGAACCCCCTAGCGGACCTCTTTCGGATGAGCAGTTCTTC,CASSQEPPSGPLSDEQFF
-,TRBV6-5,TRBJ1-2,TRBD1,TGTGCCAGCAGTCGACAGGGGGCCCGCTATGGCTACACCTTC,CASSRQGARYGYTF
-,TRBV13,TRBJ1-2,TRBD1,TGTGCCAGCAAGCGGGACAGGGCTGATGGCTACACCTTC,CASKRDRADGYTF
-,TRBV5-1,TRBJ2-2,-,TGCGCCAGCAGCTCCCCTGGGCTTACAGGGCCCGGGGAGCTGTTTTTT,CASSSPGLTGPGELFF
-,TRBV7-2,TRBJ2-7,TRBD2,TGTGCCAGCAGCTTAAGATCGCCTAGCGGGAGGCTCCACGAGCAGTACTTC,CASSLRSPSGRLHEQYF
-,TRBV5-1,TRBJ1-5,-,TGCGCCAGCAGCTTGGATGGGGGGTCCAATCAGCCCCAGCATTTT,CASSLDGGSNQPQHF
-,TRBV28,TRBJ2-7,TRBD2,TGTGCCAGCAGCCCCCGGACTAGCGCTGGCAACGAGCAGTACTTC,CASSPRTSAGNEQYF
-,TRBV11-2,TRBJ1-2,TRBD1,TGTGCCAGCAGCTTTACAGGGGTGGAGGGCTACACCTTC,CASSFTGVEGYTF
once,TRBV28,TRBJ2-6,TRBD1,TGTGCCAGCAGTTTTCCCTCCCCGGGACAGGGCGGCGTCCTGACTTTC,CASSFPSPGQGGVLTF
-,TRBV2,TRBJ1-2,-,TGTGCCAGCATTCTCCAGGGGAACTATGGCTACACCTTC,CASILQGNYGYTF